This TCR beta chain stems from a study of monozygotic twins with inflammatory bowel disease (dated by TCRdb to between 2017 and 2020). With respect to the entire study: In total, 28 monozygotic twin pairs made up the full study: 19 Danish pairs, all IBD-discordant, plus nine German pairs, of which four were IBD-concordant and five were IBD-discordant. The search for disease-associated traits relied mainly on comparing IBD patients with their genetically identical healthy co-twins within discordant pairs. Each individual had, on average, about 151 000 unique TCRalpha sequences and 181 000 unique TCRbeta sequences available for analysis.

In the germline V gene, CDR1 corresponds to SGHRS and CDR2 to YFSETQ. From its cysteine to its phenylalanine, the CDR3 spans 14 amino acids. No DNA accompanies this entry. For this clonotype: Its recognized antigen is unknown.

Results the study describes overall, beyond this receptor: No single strong signal or clonotype linked to IBD turned up in the results, so the idea that one exists was not supported. Different T cell subtypes could not be distinguished in the analysis. Because patients received different immunosuppressive treatments, the repertoires may have picked up extra background noise and variability between individuals. TCRbeta repertoire diversity, by inverse Simpson index, was decreased in IBD patients compared with their healthy co-twins. No difference in repertoire similarity was observed between concordant and discordant twins, possibly owing to limited statistical power. Compared with healthy twins, IBD patients had fewer clonotypes in common with other individuals, a difference most pronounced in patients showing signs of disease activity.

Receptors were amplified or captured by 5' RACE. Preparation of each TCR library used approximately 4,000 ng of total RNA. cDNA was synthesized with SMARTScribe reverse transcriptase in eight separate reactions per sample. During cDNA synthesis, template switching was used to introduce unique molecular identifiers that contained a 6-nucleotide sample barcode. Amplification of TCRalpha and TCRbeta cDNA involved two nested PCRs of 16 and 9 cycles, and each PCR was followed by bead purification. Before amplification, cDNA was treated with uracil DNA-glycosylase and purified using the QIAquick PCR purification kit. The second PCR added Illumina TruSeq-compatible adapters along with sample-specific barcodes. TapeStation and Qubit were used to check library quality and concentration, and approximately 5 ng of each library went into the pool. Pooled libraries were sequenced on an Illumina HiSeq2500 single-index Rapid Run with 2 x 100 bp reads and custom sequencing primers. Turning to the authors' computational methods: MiGEC version 1.2.6 was used for UMI-based consensus assembly to correct PCR and sequencing errors. V(D)J alignment, clonotype assembly and CDR3 extraction were performed with MiXCR version 2.1.1. To normalise gene usage, clonotype sharing and MAIT/NKT TCR abundance, the top 1000, 10 000 and 20 000 clonotypes in each sample were analysed. Diversity was computed as the inverse Simpson index with the vegan R package after downsampling to 27 000 UMIs. Paired Mann-Whitney U tests were applied to discordant twin pairs, with Benjamini-Hochberg correction for multiple testing. TCRdb reprocessed the reads and assigns one entry to each CDR3 protein sequence, leaving out DNA. It is TCRdb's table, rather than the study itself, that gives the V and J calls and clone size. The sample table includes approximately 400,000 distinct CDR3 sequences. Of the sample, about 2.2% falls within the top ten clones.

From each donor, a roughly 2.6 ml peripheral blood sample was collected into PAXgene tubes and stored at -80 degrees C. Total RNA was isolated from whole blood with the PAXgene blood miRNA kit on an automated QIAcube, without T cell sorting. Deep TCRalpha and TCRbeta repertoire profiling with unique molecular barcoding was performed on peripheral blood of monozygotic twin pairs concordant or discordant for inflammatory bowel disease. For every twin pair, smoking habits were documented, and each individual was categorised as a current, former or never smoker. The sequence links TRBV5-1 to TRBJ2-1; TCRdb returns TRBD1, unconfirmable since there is no DNA. This TCR came from a human donor with ulcerative colitis or Crohn's disease, or a healthy co-twin of an affected twin (not recorded which). Sequencing was carried out using blood. The encoded CDR3 is CASSLGTRGSEQFF.